This T cell receptor (beta chain) was captured by sequencing in a study of beta chain features in type 1 diabetes. General observations from the study: Patients and controls would share equally any PCR tilt toward shorter templates. People with Type 1 diabetes carried modestly yet significantly shorter TCRB CDR3s in all four CD4+ subsets. Within the patient group, naive, central memory and Treg TCRB repertoires appeared more similar to each other than within healthy donors.

Investigators reverse transcribed all isolated RNA, so they sequenced expressed TCRB transcripts. Some clones are missing from TCRdb's copy, which holds only in-frame ones; the method was immunoSEQ multiplex PCR. The table records 250,000 or so clones, 27% of them present only once. On this clone: Its specificity is not known.

One heparinised blood draw, averaging roughly 110 mL, came from each donor. This clonotype was sampled from a man aged 30-40 years in good health. The sample was central memory CD4+ T cells from blood.

The CDR3, as DNA: TGTGCCAGCAGCTCCTGGACAGGGGGCGATGAGACCCAGTACTTC. Protein sequence: CASSSWTGGDETQYF. The V call is TRBV11-2, the J call TRBJ2-5; 11 bases align to TRBD1. The CDR3 covers 15 residues. J was trimmed by 5 bases and V by 4 bases; bases with no gene match: 6. Germline assignment: CDR1 SGHAT and CDR2 FQNNGV.